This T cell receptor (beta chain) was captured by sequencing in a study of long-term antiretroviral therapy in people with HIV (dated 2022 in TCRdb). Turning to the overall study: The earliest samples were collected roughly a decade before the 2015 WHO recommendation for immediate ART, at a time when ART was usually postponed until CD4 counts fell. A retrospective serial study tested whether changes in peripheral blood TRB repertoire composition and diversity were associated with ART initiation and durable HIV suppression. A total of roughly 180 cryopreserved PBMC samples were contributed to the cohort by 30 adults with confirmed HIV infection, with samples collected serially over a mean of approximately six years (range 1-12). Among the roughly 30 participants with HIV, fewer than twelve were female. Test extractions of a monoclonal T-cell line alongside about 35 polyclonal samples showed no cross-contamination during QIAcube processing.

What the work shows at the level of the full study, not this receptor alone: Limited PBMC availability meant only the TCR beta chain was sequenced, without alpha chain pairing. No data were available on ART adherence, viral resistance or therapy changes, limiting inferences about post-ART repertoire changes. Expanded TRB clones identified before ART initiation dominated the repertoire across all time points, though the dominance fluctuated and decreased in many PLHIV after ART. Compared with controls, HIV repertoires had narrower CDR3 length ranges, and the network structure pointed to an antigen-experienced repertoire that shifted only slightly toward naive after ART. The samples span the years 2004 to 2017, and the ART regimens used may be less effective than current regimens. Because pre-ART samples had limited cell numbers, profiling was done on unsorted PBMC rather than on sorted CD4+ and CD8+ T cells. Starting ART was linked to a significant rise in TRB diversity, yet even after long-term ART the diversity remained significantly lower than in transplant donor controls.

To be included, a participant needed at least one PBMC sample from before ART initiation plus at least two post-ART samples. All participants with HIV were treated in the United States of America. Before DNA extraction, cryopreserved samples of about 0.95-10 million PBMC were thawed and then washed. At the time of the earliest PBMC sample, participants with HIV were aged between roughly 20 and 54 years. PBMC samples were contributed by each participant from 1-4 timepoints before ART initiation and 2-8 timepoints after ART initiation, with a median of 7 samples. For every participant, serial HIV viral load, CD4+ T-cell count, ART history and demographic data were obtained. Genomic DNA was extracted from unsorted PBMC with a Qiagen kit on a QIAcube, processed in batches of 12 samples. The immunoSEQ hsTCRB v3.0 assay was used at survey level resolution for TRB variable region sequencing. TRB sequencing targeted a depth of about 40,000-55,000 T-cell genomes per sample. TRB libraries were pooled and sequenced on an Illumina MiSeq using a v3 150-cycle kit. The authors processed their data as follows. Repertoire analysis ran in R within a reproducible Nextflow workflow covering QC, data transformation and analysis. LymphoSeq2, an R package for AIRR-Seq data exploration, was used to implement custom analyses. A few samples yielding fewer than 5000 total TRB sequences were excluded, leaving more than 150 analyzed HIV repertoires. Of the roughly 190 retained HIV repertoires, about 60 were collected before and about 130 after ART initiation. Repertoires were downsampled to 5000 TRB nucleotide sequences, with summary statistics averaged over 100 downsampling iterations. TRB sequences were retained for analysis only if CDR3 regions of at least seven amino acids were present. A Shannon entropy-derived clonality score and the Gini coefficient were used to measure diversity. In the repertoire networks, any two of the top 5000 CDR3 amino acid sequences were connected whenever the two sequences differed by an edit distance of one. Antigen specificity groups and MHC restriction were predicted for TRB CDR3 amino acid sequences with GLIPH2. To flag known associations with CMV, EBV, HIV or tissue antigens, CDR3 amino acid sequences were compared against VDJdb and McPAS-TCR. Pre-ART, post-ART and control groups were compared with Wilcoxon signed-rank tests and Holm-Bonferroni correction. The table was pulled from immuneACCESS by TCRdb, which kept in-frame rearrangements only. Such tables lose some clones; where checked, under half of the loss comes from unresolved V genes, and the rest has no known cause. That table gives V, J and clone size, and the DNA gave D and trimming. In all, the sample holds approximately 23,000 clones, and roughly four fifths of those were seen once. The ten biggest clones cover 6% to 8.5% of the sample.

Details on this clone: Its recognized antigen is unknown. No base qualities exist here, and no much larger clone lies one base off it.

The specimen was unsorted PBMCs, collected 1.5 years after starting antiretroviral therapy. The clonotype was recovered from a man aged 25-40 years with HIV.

The encoded CDR3 is CASSFTGGHTEAFF. The nucleotide sequence is given as TGCGCCAGCAGCTTCACAGGGGGTCACACTGAAGCTTTCTTT. The chain is assembled from TRBV5-1 and TRBJ1-1, and TRBD1 matches 8 of the central bases. The junction shows trimming of 2 bases on V and 3 bases on J, and the gene matches do not reach 3 bases of it. The CDR3 measures 14 amino acids from cysteine to phenylalanine. The read is trimmed to its CDR3 DNA, 42 bases read in frame from base 1. Reading the germline V gene gives CDR1 SGHRS and CDR2 YFSETQ.